This T cell receptor (beta chain) was profiled in a study of control samples from healthy donors and cancer patients. The CDR3 sequence is 12 residues long. V dropped 11 bases and J dropped 0 bases, with 8 bases sitting between them. Assay used: immunoSEQ multiplex PCR; TCRdb lists only in-frame clones, some missing. The sample yields just under 65,000 clones, roughly 85% seen once. V gene TRBV12-3 or TRBV12-4 combines with J gene TRBJ1-3, with D perhaps TRBD1 (6 bases). The sample taken for sequencing was blood. The clonotype comes from a man between 35 and 55 years old in good health. The CDR3 protein is CAGGISGNTIYF. The CDR3 coding sequence is TGTGCCGGGGGCATCTCTGGAAACACCATATATTTT.